This paragraph covers one T cell receptor beta chain sequence. The data stem from a study of shared clonotypes between healthy human individuals. Study summary: Three plates each covered CD4 naive and memory; CD8 naive two, CD8 memory one.

Only CD45RO-negative cells positively selected for CCR7 counted as naive CD8 cells, so terminally differentiated effector memory CD45RA+ cells were excluded. CDR1 is MGHRA, CDR2 YSYEKL, per germline. This CDR3 contains 17 residues. The junction had 10 bases not matched to a gene; V was cut back by 3 bases and J by 8 bases. TCRdb keeps only in-frame clones here, not all; method: immunoSEQ multiplex PCR. Of about 1.9 million clones in the sample, just over 90% were seen once. The TCR comes from a man aged 18 to 30 in good health. Some clones in this sample may be carry-over from other donors' samples. The rearrangement links TRBV4-1 to TRBJ2-1; TRBD2 agrees at 13 bases. Sequencing used naive CD8+ T cells from PBMCs. The CDR3 nucleotides read TGCGCCAGCAGCCAGACGGGACTAGCGGGGCCCGGGGATGAGCAGTTCTTC. Protein product: CASSQTGLAGPGDEQFF.